This T cell receptor (beta chain) was recorded in a study of Graves' ophthalmopathy and Graves' hyperthyroidism. The overall study: Before any treatment was given, at initial diagnosis, peripheral blood was collected. Study outcomes and limitations: The study's model predicted ophthalmopathy progression at 65% to 71% sensitivity and almost 75% specificity.

In regard to this clonotype: Its antigen is not known.

From RNA, the CDR3 regions of TCR beta chains were amplified and sequenced. The workflow started with a first-round RT-PCR run with HTBI primers and then moved on to a second-round multiplex PCR. TCRdb fed the multiplex PCR reads into MiXCR, producing one record per CDR3 protein. The sample contains approximately 17,000 distinct CDR3 sequences, about half of which appear only once. Patients were left out if they had other autoimmune diseases, uncontrolled infections, pregnancy or lactation. Clinicians made diagnoses from clinical symptoms, serum thyroxine, TRAb, thyroid ultrasound and orbital computed tomography. The receptor's source is a woman in her thirties or forties with stable Graves' hyperthyroidism. Sequencing input: peripheral blood.

For the CDR3, the DNA is TGTGCCAGCAGCTTAGTTCTGGGTTTTAACGAGCAGTACTTC. Residues: CASSLVLGFNEQYF. J is TRBJ2-7 and V is TRBV7-9; unclear D gene. Trimming removed 1 base from V and 5 bases from J, with 12 bases in between. CDR3 length: 14 residues. CDR1 is SEHNR and CDR2 is FQNEAQ in the germline V gene (reference sequence).